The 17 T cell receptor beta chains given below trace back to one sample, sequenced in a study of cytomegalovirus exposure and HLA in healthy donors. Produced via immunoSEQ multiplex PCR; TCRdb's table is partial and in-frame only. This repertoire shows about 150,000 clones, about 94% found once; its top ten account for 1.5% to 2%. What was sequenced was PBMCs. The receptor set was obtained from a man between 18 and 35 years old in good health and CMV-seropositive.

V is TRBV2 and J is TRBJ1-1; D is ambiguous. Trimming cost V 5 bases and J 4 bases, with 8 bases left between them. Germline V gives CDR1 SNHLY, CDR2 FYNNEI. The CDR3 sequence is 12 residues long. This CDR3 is CASSTDTTEAFF. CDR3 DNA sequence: TGTGCCAGCAGTACCGACACCACTGAAGCTTTCTTT. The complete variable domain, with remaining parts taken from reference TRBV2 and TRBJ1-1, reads EPEVTQTPSHQVTQMGQEVILRCVPISNHLYFYWYRQILGQKVEFLVSFYNNEISEKSEIFDDQFSVERPDGSNFTLKIRSTKLEDSAMYFCASSTDTTEAFFGQGTRLTVV.

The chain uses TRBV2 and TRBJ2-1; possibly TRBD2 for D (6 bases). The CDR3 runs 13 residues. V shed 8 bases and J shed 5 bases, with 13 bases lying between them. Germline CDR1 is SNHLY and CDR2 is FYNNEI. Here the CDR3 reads CASSGTPNNEQFF. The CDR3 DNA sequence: TGTGCCAGCTCCGGGACTCCGAACAATGAGCAGTTCTTC.

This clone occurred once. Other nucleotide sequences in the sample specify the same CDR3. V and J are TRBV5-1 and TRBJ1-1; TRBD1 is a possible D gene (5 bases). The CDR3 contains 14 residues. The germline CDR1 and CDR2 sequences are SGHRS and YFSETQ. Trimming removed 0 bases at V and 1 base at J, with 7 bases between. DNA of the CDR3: TGCGCCAGCAGCTTGGACAGGCCGAACACTGAAGCTTTCTTT. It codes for CASSLDRPNTEAFF.

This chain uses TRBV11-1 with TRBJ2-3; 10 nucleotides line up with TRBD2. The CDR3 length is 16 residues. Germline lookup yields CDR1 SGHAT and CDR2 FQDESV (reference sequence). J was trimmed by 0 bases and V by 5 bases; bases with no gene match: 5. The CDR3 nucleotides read TGTGCCAGCAGCATATGGACTAGCGGAAGCACAGATACGCAGTATTTT. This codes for CASSIWTSGSTDTQYF.

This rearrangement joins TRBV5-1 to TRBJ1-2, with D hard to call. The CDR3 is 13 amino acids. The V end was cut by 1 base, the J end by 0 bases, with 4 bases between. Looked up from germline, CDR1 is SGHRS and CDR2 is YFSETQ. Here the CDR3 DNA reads TGCGCCAGCAGCTTGAGCCCTAACTATGGCTACACCTTC. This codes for CASSLSPNYGYTF.

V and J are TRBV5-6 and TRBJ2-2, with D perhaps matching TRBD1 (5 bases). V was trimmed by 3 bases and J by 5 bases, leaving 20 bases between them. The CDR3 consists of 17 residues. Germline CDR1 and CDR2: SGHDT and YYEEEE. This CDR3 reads CASSSLTHDPGTGELFF. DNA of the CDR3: TGTGCCAGCAGCTCCTTAACCCATGACCCAGGGACCGGGGAGCTGTTTTTT.

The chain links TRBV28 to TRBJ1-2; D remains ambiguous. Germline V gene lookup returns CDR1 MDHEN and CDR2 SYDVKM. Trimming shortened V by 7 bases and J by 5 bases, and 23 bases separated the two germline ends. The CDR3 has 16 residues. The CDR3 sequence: CASTQAARTFGYGYTF. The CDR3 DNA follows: TGTGCCAGCACCCAGGCGGCAAGGACTTTCGGATATGGCTACACCTTC.

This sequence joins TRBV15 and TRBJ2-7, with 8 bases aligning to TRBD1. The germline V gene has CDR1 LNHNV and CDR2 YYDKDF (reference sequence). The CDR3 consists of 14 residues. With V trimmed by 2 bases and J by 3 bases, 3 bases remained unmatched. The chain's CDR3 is CATSRNRGSYEQYF. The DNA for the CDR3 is TGTGCCACCAGCAGAAACAGGGGGAGCTACGAGCAGTACTTC.

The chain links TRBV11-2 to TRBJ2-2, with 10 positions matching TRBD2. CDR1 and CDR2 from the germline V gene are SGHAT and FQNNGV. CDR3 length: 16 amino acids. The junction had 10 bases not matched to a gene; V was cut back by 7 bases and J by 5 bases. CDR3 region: CASIYTLAGVTGELFF. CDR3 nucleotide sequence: TGTGCCAGCATCTACACTCTAGCGGGGGTTACCGGGGAGCTGTTTTTT.

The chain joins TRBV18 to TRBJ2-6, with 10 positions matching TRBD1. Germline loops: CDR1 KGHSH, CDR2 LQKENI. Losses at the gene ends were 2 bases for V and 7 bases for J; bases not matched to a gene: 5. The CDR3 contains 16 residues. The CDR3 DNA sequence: TGTGCCAGCTCACCATTCGGACAGGGGGGAGCCAACGTCCTGACTTTC. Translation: CASSPFGQGGANVLTF.

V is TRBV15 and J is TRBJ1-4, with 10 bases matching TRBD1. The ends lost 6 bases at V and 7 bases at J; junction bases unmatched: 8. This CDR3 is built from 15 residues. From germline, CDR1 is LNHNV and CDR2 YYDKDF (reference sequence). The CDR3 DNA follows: TGTGCCACCAGTCCCCGGACAGGGGGGAGTGAAAAACTGTTTTTT. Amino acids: CATSPRTGGSEKLFF.

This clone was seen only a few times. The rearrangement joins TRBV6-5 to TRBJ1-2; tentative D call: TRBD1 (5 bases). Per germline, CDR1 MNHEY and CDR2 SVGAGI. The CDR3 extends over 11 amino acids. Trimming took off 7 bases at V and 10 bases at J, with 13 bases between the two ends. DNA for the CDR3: TGTGCCAGCAAATCAGTAGGGGACTACACCTTC. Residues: CASKSVGDYTF.

The chain's CDR3 is CASSDPGTGHGYTF. In DNA, the CDR3 is TGTGCCAGCAGTGATCCCGGGACAGGTCATGGCTACACCTTC. The chain is built from TRBV6-5 and TRBJ1-2, with 8 bases aligning to TRBD1. Per the germline V gene, CDR1 is MNHEY and CDR2 is SVGAGI. The junction had 8 bases not matched to a gene; V was cut back by 5 bases and J by 6 bases. This CDR3 has 14 amino acids.

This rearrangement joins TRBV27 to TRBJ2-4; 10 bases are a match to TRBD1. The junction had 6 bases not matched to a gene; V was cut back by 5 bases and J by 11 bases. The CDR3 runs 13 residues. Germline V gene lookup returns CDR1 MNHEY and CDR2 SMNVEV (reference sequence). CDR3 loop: CASSNRDRGFQYF. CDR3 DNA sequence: TGTGCCAGCAGTAATCGGGACAGGGGATTTCAGTACTTC.

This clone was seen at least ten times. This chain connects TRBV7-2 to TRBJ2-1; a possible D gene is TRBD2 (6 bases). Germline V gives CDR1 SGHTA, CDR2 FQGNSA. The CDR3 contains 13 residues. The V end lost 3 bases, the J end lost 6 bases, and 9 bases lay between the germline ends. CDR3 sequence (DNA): TGTGCCAGCAGCTTCATGGGGGGCAATGAGCAGTTCTTC. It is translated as CASSFMGGNEQFF. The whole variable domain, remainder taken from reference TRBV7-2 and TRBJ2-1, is GAGVSQSPSNKVTEKGKDVELRCDPISGHTALYWYRQSLGQGLEFLIYFQGNSAPDKSGLPSDRFSAERTGGSVSTLTIQRTQQEDSAVYLCASSFMGGNEQFFGPGTRLTVL.

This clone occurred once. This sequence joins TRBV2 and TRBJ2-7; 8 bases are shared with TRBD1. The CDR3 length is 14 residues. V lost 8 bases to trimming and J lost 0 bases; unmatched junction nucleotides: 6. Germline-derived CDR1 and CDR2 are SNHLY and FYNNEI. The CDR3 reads CASLAGQGSYEQYF. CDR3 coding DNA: TGTGCCAGCTTGGCAGGACAGGGCTCCTACGAGCAGTACTTC.

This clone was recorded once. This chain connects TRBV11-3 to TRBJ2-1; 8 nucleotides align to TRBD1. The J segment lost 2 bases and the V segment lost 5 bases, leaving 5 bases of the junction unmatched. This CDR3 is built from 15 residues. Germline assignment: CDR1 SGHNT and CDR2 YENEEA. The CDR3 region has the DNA TGTGCCAGCAGCCCCGGGACAGGTACCTACAATGAGCAGTTCTTC. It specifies CASSPGTGTYNEQFF. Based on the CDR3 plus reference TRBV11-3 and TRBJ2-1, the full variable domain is EAGVVQSPRYKIIEKKQPVAFWCNPISGHNTLYWYLQNLGQGPELLIRYENEEAVDDSQLPKDRFSAERLKGVDSTLKIQPAELGDSAVYLCASSPGTGTYNEQFFGPGTRLTVL.